The 20 T cell receptor beta chains below all came from one sample that was sequenced in a study of blood T cell repertoires in COVID-19. TCRdb's copy holds only in-frame clones and misses some; the assay was immunoSEQ multiplex PCR. The sample shows around 150,000 clones, roughly 93% of them seen only once. Input material: peripheral blood. The receptors originated from a woman in her sixties or seventies with COVID-19, enrolled during active disease.

V and J are TRBV29-1 and TRBJ2-7; possible D gene TRBD1, 6 bases. V lost 4 bases to trimming and J lost 0 bases, with 13 bases between them. The CDR3 spans 14 residues. Germline V CDR1 and CDR2: SQVTM, ANQGSEA. CDR3: CSVVPKDSSYEQYF. The CDR3 bases are TGCAGCGTTGTGCCCAAGGACAGCTCCTACGAGCAGTACTTC.

The chain has TRBV11-2 and TRBJ1-1; maybe TRBD1 (5 bases). CDR3 length: 13 residues. V was pared by 0 bases and J by 9 bases, with 11 bases between. Germline assignment: CDR1 SGHAT and CDR2 FQNNGV. CDR3 residues: CASSLEARAKAFF. The CDR3, as DNA: TGTGCCAGCAGCTTAGAGGCCAGGGCCAAAGCTTTCTTT.

The genes are TRBV6-5 and TRBJ1-1, with a tentative D call TRBD1 (5 bases). The V gene's germline CDR1 is MNHEY and CDR2 SVGAGI. The CDR3 has 15 amino acids. The germline V and J ends were trimmed by 5 bases and 3 bases, with 16 bases remaining between them. As DNA, the CDR3 is TGTGCCAGCAGTCCTCTGGGGGGGTACTACACTGAAGCTTTCTTT. Translation: CASSPLGGYYTEAFF.

The chain recombines TRBV19 with TRBJ2-2; D unresolved. CDR1 and CDR2 (germline): LNHDA, SQIVND (reference sequence). Deletions cut 3 bases from V and 6 bases from J, with 20 bases between. This CDR3 region has 17 residues. This CDR3 is CASSIRPGFNGPGELFF. The CDR3 nucleotides read TGTGCCAGTAGTATCCGCCCAGGTTTTAATGGGCCCGGGGAGCTGTTTTTT.

The chain is built from TRBV7-2 and TRBJ1-6; TRBD1 is a possible D gene (5 bases). Germline V gives CDR1 SGHTA, CDR2 FQGNSA. The V gene lost 5 bases and the J gene lost 10 bases, with 12 bases spanning the gap. The length of the CDR3 is 13 residues. The CDR3 DNA sequence: TGTGCCAGCAGCACCCTCAGGGAATCACCCCTCCACTTT. Its protein product is CASSTLRESPLHF.

This chain joins TRBV24-1 and TRBJ1-3, with D perhaps matching TRBD1 (6 bases). This CDR3 region has 16 residues. V lost 8 bases and J 0 bases, leaving 16 bases between the germline ends. Per the germline V gene, CDR1 is KGHDR and CDR2 is SFDVKD. The CDR3 loop reads CATKTRGDYSGNTIYF. Here the CDR3 DNA reads TGTGCCACCAAGACTAGGGGGGACTACTCTGGAAACACCATATATTTT.

This clone was seen just once. The chain couples TRBV5-5 to TRBJ2-1; D unclear. The length of the CDR3 is 12 residues. Germline values: CDR1 SGHKS, CDR2 YYEKEE (reference sequence). The V end lost 0 bases, the J end lost 6 bases, and 4 bases lay between the germline ends. CDR3 protein: CASSLELNEQFF. For the CDR3, the DNA is TGTGCCAGCAGCTTGGAACTCAATGAGCAGTTCTTC.

The rearrangement joins TRBV19 to TRBJ2-2; no firm D call. The CDR3 consists of 15 residues. CDR1 is LNHDA, CDR2 SQIVND, per germline (reference sequence). The V gene lost 4 bases and the J gene lost 2 bases, with 11 bases spanning the gap. The CDR3 bases are TGTGCCAGTAGTAGCGGCCCAGTAAACACCGGGGAGCTGTTTTTT. Protein sequence: CASSSGPVNTGELFF.

This chain links TRBV5-4 with TRBJ2-1, with D possibly TRBD1 on 5 matching bases. Germline assignment: CDR1 SGHNT and CDR2 YYREEE (reference sequence). There are 13 residues in the CDR3. Between the trimmed V and J ends, which lost 0 bases and 6 bases, there was a span of 7 bases. CDR3 amino acids: CASSLVGANEQFF. CDR3 bases: TGTGCCAGCAGCTTGGTAGGGGCCAATGAGCAGTTCTTC.

V usage is TRBV6-4 and J usage is TRBJ1-1; D is perhaps TRBD1 (5 bases). V lost 5 bases to trimming and J lost 3 bases, with 13 bases between them. The CDR3 loop spans 14 amino acids. Per germline, CDR1 MRHNA and CDR2 SNTAGT. CDR3 coding DNA: TGTGCCAGCAGTCCACGGGGGATTCACACTGAAGCTTTCTTT. It specifies CASSPRGIHTEAFF.

The chain couples TRBV27 to TRBJ1-1; a weak D match, TRBD1 (5 bases). Between the trimmed V and J ends, which lost 5 bases and 0 bases, there was a span of 10 bases. Per the germline V gene, CDR1 is MNHEY and CDR2 is SMNVEV (reference sequence). The CDR3 sequence is 14 residues long. The CDR3 DNA is TGTGCCAGCAGTCCCAGGGCGGTGAACACTGAAGCTTTCTTT. Protein sequence: CASSPRAVNTEAFF.

V and J are TRBV18 and TRBJ1-2; tentatively, D is TRBD1 (5 bases). V was clipped by 2 bases and J by 4 bases, with 8 bases between them. Looked up from germline, CDR1 is KGHSH and CDR2 is LQKENI. The CDR3 has 13 amino acids. The CDR3 sequence: CASSPTGTYGYTF. The CDR3 DNA reads TGTGCCAGCTCACCAACAGGAACCTATGGCTACACCTTC.

V is TRBV11-2 and J is TRBJ1-4; 8 bases line up with TRBD1. CDR1 and CDR2 from the germline V gene are SGHAT and FQNNGV. Trimming removed 4 bases from V and 6 bases from J; junction bases left unmatched: 7. The CDR3 is 15 residues long. The DNA of the CDR3 is TGTGCCAGCAGCTCTCAGGACAGGGTGGATGAAAAACTGTTTTTT. This translates into CASSSQDRVDEKLFF. Looking up the rest from reference TRBV11-2 and TRBJ1-4 gives the full variable domain: EAGVAQSPRYKIIEKRQSVAFWCNPISGHATLYWYQQILGQGPKLLIQFQNNGVVDDSQLPKDRFSAERLKGVDSTLKIQPAKLEDSAVYLCASSSQDRVDEKLFFGSGTQLSVL.

The count of this clone is one. The CDR3 region is CATGTGDYGYTF. DNA of the CDR3: TGTGCCACTGGGACAGGGGACTATGGCTACACCTTC. The chain links TRBV10-3 to TRBJ1-2, with TRBD1 identical over 10 bases. J gave up 3 bases and V 10 bases, and 2 bases lay outside the gene matches. CDR3 length equals 12 residues. The germline CDR1 and CDR2 sequences are ENHRY and SYGVKD.

V is TRBV9 and J is TRBJ1-6; possible D gene TRBD1, 6 bases. The CDR3 covers 15 residues. In germline, CDR1 is SGDLS, CDR2 YYNGEE. V lost 2 bases, J lost 6 bases, and 12 bases lay in between. The CDR3 here is CASSVAGVGNSPLHF. CDR3 sequence (DNA): TGTGCCAGCAGCGTTGCAGGGGTCGGTAATTCACCCCTCCACTTT.

CDR3 sequence (DNA): TGTGCCAGTAGGCCGGGAGGGAACAATGAGCAGTTCTTC. Its protein product is CASRPGGNNEQFF. The chain couples TRBV19 to TRBJ2-1; 8 bases line up with TRBD2. Trimming removed 6 bases from V and 5 bases from J; junction bases left unmatched: 3. This CDR3 contains 13 residues. The germline CDR1 and CDR2 sequences are LNHDA and SQIVND (reference sequence).

The V gene is TRBV19, the J gene TRBJ2-3; TRBD2 might be the D (5 bases). The CDR3 contains 16 residues. Germline values: CDR1 LNHDA, CDR2 SQIVND (reference sequence). Trimming cost V 10 bases and J 0 bases, with 20 bases left between them. CDR3 sequence (DNA): TGTGCCACTGCCCGGACCGACTACACTAGCACAGATACGCAGTATTTT. Its protein is CATARTDYTSTDTQYF.

The chain carries TRBV6-6 and TRBJ1-1, with a tentative D call TRBD1 (6 bases). Trimming cost V 4 bases and J 3 bases, with 15 bases left between them. CDR1 MNHNY and CDR2 SVGAGI come from the germline V gene (reference sequence). This CDR3 region has 15 residues. DNA for the CDR3: TGTGCCAGCAGTTTTCATACAGGGATTGACACTGAAGCTTTCTTT. This gives the protein CASSFHTGIDTEAFF.

This clone was recorded once. The V call is TRBV29-1, the J call TRBJ2-1, with 11 bases identical to TRBD2. The CDR3 length is 12 residues. After removal of 8 bases from V and 9 bases from J, the junction contained 6 bases not matched to a gene. CDR1 is SQVTM and CDR2 is ANQGSEA in the germline V gene. The CDR3 DNA reads as TGCAGCTTTAGCGGGGGGGCAGGTGAGCAGTTCTTC. Its protein is CSFSGGAGEQFF.

The J gene is TRBJ2-1, the V gene TRBV27; 14 bases match TRBD2. Germline V gene sequence: CDR1 MNHEY, CDR2 SMNVEV (reference sequence). J gave up 7 bases and V 4 bases, and 9 bases lay outside the gene matches. The CDR3 spans 17 residues. CDR3 coding DNA: TGTGCCAGCAGTTCACGACTAGCGGGGGGGCCTTATAATGAGCAGTTCTTC. It is translated as CASSSRLAGGPYNEQFF.